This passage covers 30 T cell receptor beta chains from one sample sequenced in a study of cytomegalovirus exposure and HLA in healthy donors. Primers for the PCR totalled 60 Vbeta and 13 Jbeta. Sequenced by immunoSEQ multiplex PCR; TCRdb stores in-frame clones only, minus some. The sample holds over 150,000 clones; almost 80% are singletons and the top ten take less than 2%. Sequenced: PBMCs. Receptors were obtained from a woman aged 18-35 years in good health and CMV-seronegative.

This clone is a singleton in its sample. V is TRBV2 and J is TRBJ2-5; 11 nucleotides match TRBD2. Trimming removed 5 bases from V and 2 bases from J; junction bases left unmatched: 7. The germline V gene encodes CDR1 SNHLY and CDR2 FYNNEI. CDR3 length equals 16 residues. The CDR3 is CASSRLAGPTQETQYF. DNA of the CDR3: TGTGCCAGCAGTCGACTAGCGGGACCTACGCAAGAGACCCAGTACTTC.

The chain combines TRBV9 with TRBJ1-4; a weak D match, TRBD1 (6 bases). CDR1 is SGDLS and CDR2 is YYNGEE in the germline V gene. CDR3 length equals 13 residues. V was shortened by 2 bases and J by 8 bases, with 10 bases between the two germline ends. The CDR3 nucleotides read TGTGCCAGCAGCGTCACCGGGACAGAAAAACTGTTTTTT. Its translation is CASSVTGTEKLFF.

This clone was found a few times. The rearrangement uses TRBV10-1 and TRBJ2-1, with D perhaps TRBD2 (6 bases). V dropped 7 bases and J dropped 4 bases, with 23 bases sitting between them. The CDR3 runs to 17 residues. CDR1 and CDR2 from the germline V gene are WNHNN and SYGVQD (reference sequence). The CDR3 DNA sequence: TGCGCCAGCAAGGAGACTAGGTGGGTGGAGGGATACAATGAGCAGTTCTTC. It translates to CASKETRWVEGYNEQFF.

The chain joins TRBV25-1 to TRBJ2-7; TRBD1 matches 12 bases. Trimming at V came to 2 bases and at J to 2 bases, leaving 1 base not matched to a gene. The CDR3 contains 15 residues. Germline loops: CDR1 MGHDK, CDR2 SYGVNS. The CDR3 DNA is TGTGCCAGCAGTGAAGGGACAGGGGGCACCTACGAGCAGTACTTC. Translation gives CASSEGTGGTYEQYF.

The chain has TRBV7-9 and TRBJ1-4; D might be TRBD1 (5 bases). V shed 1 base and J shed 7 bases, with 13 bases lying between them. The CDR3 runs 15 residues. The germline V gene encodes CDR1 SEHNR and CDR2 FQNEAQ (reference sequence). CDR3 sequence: CASSLVPGRGEKLFF. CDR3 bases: TGTGCCAGCAGCTTAGTACCAGGGAGGGGTGAAAAACTGTTTTTT.

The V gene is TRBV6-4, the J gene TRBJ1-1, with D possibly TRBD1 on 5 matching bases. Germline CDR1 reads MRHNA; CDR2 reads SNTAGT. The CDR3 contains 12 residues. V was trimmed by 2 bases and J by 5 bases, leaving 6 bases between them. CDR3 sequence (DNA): TGTGCCAGCAGTGACGGGGGGACTGAAGCTTTCTTT. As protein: CASSDGGTEAFF.

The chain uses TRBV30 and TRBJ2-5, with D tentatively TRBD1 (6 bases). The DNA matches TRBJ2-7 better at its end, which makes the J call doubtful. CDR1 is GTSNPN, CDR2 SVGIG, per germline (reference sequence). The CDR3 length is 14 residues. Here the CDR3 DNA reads TGTGCCTGGAGTAGTGGGACAACCCCCTACGAGCAGTACTTC. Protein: CAWSSGTTPYEQYF.

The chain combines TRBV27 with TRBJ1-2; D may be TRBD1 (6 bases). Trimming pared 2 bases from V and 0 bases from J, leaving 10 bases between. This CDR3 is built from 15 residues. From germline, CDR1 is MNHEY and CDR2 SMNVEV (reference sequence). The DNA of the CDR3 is TGTGCCAGCAGTTTAGTCGGGGGGCCTAACTATGGCTACACCTTC. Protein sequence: CASSLVGGPNYGYTF.

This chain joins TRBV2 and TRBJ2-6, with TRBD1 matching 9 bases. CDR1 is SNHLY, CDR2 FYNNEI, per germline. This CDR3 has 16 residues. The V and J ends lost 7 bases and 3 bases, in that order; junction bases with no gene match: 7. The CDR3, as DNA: TGTGCCAGCACCCCGGGACAGGGTGTTGGGGCCAACGTCCTGACTTTC. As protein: CASTPGQGVGANVLTF. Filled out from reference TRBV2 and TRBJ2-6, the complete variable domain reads EPEVTQTPSHQVTQMGQEVILRCVPISNHLYFYWYRQILGQKVEFLVSFYNNEISEKSEIFDDQFSVERPDGSNFTLKIRSTKLEDSAMYFCASTPGQGVGANVLTFGAGSRLTVL.

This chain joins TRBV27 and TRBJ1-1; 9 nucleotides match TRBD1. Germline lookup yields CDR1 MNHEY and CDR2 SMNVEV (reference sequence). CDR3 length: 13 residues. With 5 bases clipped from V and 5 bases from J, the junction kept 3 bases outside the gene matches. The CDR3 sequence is CASSNRGQTEAFF. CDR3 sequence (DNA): TGTGCCAGCAGTAACAGGGGGCAAACTGAAGCTTTCTTT.

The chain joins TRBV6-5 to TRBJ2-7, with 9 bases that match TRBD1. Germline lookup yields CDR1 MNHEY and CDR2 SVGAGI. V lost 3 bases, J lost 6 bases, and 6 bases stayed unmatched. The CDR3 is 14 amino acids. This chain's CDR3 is CASSYPGQGGEQYF. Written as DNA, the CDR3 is TGTGCCAGCAGTTATCCGGGACAGGGAGGCGAGCAGTACTTC.

CDR3 DNA: TGTGCCAGCAGCTTTGCGGATCAAGAGACCCAGTACTTC. Protein product: CASSFADQETQYF. The chain recombines TRBV7-6 with TRBJ2-5; D remains ambiguous. V dropped 3 bases and J dropped 2 bases, with 7 bases sitting between them. The V gene's germline CDR1 is SGHVS and CDR2 FNYEAQ. This CDR3 is 13 amino acids long. Using reference TRBV7-6 and TRBJ2-5 for the parts outside the CDR3, the full variable domain is GAGVSQSPRYKVTKRGQDVALRCDPISGHVSLYWYRQALGQGPEFLTYFNYEAQQDKSGLPNDRFSAERPEGSISTLTIQRTEQRDSAMYRCASSFADQETQYFGPGTRLLVL.

In DNA form, the CDR3 reads TGCGCCAGCAGCCTATGGTGGGAGGAGCCCAATTACAATGAGCAGTTCTTC. Encoded protein: CASSLWWEEPNYNEQFF. J is TRBJ2-1 and V is TRBV5-1, with a tentative D call TRBD2 (6 bases). Germline V gene lookup returns CDR1 SGHRS and CDR2 YFSETQ. V was pared by 4 bases and J by 4 bases, with 21 bases between. The CDR3 runs to 17 residues.

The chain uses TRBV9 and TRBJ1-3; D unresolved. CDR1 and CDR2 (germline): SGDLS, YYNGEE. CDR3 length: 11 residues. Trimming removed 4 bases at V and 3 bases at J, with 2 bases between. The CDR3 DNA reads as TGTGCCAGCAGCCTTGGAAACACCATATATTTT. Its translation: CASSLGNTIYF.

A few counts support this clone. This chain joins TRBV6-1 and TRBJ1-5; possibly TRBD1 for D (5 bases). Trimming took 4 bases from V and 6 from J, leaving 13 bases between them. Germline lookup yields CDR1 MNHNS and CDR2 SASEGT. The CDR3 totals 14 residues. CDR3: CASSVGGAGQPQHF. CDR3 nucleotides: TGTGCCAGCAGTGTAGGAGGGGCAGGTCAGCCCCAGCATTTT.

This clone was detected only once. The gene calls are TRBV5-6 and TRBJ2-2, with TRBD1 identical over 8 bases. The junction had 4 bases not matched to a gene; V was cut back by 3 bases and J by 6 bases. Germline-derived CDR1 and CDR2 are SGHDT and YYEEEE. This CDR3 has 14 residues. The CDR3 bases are TGTGCCAGCAGCTGGACAGGGCCGCCCGGGGAGCTGTTTTTT. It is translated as CASSWTGPPGELFF.

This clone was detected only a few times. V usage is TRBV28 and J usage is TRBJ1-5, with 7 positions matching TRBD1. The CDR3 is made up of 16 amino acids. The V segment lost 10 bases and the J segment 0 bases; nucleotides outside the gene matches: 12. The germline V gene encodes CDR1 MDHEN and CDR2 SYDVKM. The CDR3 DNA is TGTGCCACAAACCGGGACAGCGTTTATAGCAATCAGCCCCAGCATTTT. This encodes CATNRDSVYSNQPQHF.

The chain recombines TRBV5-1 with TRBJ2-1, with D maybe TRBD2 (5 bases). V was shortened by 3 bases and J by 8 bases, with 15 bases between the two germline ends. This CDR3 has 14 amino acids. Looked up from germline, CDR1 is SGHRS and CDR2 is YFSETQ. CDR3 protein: CASSSPDGVDEQFF. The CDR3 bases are TGCGCCAGCAGCTCCCCCGACGGGGTAGATGAGCAGTTCTTC.

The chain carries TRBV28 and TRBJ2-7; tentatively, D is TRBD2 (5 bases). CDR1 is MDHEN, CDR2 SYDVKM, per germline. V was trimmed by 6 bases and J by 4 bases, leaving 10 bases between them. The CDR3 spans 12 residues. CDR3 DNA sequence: TGTGCCAGCAGGGGTCAGCGGTACGAGCAGTACTTC. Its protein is CASRGQRYEQYF. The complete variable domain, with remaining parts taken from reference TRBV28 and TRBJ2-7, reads DVKVTQSSRYLVKRTGEKVFLECVQDMDHENMFWYRQDPGLGLRLIYFSYDVKMKEKGDIPEGYSVSREKKERFSLILESASTNQTSMYLCASRGQRYEQYFGPGTRLTVT.

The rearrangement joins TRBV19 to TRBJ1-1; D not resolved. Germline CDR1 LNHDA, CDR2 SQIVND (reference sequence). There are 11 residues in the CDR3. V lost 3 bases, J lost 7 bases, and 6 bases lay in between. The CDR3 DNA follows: TGTGCCAGTAGTATGGGCAGTGAAGCTTTCTTT. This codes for CASSMGSEAFF.

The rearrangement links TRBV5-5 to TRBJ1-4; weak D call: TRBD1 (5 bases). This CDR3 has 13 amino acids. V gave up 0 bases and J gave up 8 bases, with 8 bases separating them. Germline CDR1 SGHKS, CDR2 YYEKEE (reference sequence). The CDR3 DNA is TGTGCCAGCAGCTTGGGGACAAGCGAAAAACTGTTTTTT. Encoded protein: CASSLGTSEKLFF.

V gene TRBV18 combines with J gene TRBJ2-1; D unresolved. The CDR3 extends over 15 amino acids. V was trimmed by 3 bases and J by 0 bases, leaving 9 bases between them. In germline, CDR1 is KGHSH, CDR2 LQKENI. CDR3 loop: CASSPGESSYNEQFF. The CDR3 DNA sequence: TGTGCCAGCTCACCCGGTGAAAGCTCCTACAATGAGCAGTTCTTC.

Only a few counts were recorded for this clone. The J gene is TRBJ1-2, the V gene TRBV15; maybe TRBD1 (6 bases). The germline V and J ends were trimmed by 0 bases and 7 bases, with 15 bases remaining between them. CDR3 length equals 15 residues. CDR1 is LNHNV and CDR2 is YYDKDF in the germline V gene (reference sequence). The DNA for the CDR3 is TGTGCCACCAGCAGAGATGGATACCAGGGGCTTGGCTACACCTTC. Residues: CATSRDGYQGLGYTF.

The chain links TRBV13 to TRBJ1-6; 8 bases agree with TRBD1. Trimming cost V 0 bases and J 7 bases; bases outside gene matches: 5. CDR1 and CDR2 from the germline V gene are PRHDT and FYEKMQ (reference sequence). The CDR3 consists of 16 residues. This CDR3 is CASSLGTGEANSPLHF. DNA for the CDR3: TGTGCCAGCAGCTTAGGGACAGGGGAAGCCAATTCACCCCTCCACTTT.

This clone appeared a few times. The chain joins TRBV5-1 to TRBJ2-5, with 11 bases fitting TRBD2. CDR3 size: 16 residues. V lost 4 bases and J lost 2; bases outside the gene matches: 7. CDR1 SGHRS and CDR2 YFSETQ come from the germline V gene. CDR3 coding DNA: TGCGCCAGCAGCCAGAATAGCGGGGGGGAACAAGAGACCCAGTACTTC. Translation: CASSQNSGGEQETQYF.

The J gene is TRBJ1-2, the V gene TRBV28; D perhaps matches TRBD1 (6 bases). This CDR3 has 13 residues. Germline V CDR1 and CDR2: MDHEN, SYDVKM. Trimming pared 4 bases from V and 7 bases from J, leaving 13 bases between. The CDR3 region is CASSSTGTGGYTF. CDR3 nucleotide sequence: TGTGCCAGCAGTTCTACAGGGACCGGTGGCTACACCTTC.

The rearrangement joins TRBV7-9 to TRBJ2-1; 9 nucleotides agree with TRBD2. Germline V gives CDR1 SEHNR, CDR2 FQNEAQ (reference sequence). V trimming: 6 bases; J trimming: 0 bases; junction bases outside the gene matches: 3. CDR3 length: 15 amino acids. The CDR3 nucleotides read TGTGCCAGCAGAGGAGCGGGGGGCTCCTACAATGAGCAGTTCTTC. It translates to CASRGAGGSYNEQFF.

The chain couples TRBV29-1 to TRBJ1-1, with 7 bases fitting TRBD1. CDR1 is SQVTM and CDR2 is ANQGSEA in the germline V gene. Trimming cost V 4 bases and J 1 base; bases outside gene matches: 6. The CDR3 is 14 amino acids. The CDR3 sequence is CSVARGTENTEAFF. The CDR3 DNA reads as TGCAGCGTTGCCAGGGGGACAGAGAACACTGAAGCTTTCTTT.

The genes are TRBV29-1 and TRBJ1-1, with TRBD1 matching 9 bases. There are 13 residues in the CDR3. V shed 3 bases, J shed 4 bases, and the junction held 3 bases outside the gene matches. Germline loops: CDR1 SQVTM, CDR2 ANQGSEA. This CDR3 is CSVDETGGTEAFF. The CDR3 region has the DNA TGCAGCGTTGATGAGACAGGGGGCACTGAAGCTTTCTTT.

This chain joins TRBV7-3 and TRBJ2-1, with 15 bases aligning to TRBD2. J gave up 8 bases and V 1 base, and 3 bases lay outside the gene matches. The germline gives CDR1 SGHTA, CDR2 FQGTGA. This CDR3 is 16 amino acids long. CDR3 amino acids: CASSLKGLAGGYEQFF. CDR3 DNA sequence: TGTGCCAGCAGCTTAAAGGGACTAGCGGGAGGATATGAGCAGTTCTTC.